A selection of T cell receptor beta chains follows, all from one sample in a study of T cell repertoires in cytomegalovirus infection. MiXCR, applied by TCRdb to the reads, yields one record per CDR3 protein. The sample lists about 240,000 distinct CDR3 sequences; under 8.5% were seen once. Sequenced: PBMCs. These receptors all stem from a human donor in good health (CMV status not recorded). Some clones in this sample may be carry-over from other donors' samples. Both conserved end residues are part of each CDR3. A D gene is named only where the DNA matches it firmly. Size is omitted from some rows. Given values are once, few, many or a class for expanded clones.

d_call	v_call	clone_size	j_call	cdr3_nt	cdr3_aa
NA	TRBV25-1	many	TRBJ1-4	TGTGCCAGCAGTGGCTTCGACAGGTCGAGGGGTTCTTTTGCAACTAATGAAAAACTGTTTTTT	CASSGFDRSRGSFATNEKLFF
TRBD1	TRBV7-2	many	TRBJ1-1	TGTGCCAGCAGCTTCCAGGGGGGGACTGAAGCTTTCTTT	CASSFQGGTEAFF
TRBD1	TRBV7-2	many	TRBJ1-2	TGTGCCAGCAGCCCTAGACAGGGCCCCTATGGCTACACCTTC	CASSPRQGPYGYTF
NA	TRBV25-1	many	TRBJ1-3	TGTGCCAGCAGTGACGTCAGGGATAGTAGAAACACCATATATTTT	CASSDVRDSRNTIYF
TRBD1	TRBV7-9	many	TRBJ2-7	TGTGCCAGCAGCCCGACGGGACAGGGGAAATACTCCTACGAGCAGTACTTC	CASSPTGQGKYSYEQYF
NA	TRBV12-3/TRBV12-4	many	TRBJ2-2	TGTGCCAGCAGTTCGGAGGGCAGGAACACCGGGGAGCTGTTTTTT	CASSSEGRNTGELFF
NA	TRBV11-3	many	TRBJ2-5	TGTGCCAGCAGCTTGACGAGCTGGGACTTGGAAGAGACCCAGTACTTC	CASSLTSWDLEETQYF
NA	TRBV7-9	many	TRBJ2-1	TGTGCCAGCGACTACGGGACTGCCTACAATGAGCAGTTCTTC	CASDYGTAYNEQFF
NA	TRBV29-1	many	TRBJ1-2	TGCAGCTCTTACCTACAGGGCCCAGACAACTATGGCTACACCTTC	CSSYLQGPDNYGYTF
NA	TRBV29-1	NA	TRBJ1-1	TGCAGCGTTTATGGGGTGGATCACACTGAAGCTTTCTTT	CSVYGVDHTEAFF
TRBD1	TRBV4-2	many	TRBJ1-2	TGTGCCAGCAGTTTTGACAGGGAAGACGGCTACACCTTC	CASSFDREDGYTF
NA	TRBV6-6	many	TRBJ2-5	TGTGCCAGCAGTCGTCCGGGACTCGGGGCGACCCAGTACTTC	CASSRPGLGATQYF
TRBD1	TRBV7-2	many	TRBJ1-1	TGTGCCAGCAGCTTAACCGGGACAGCTGAAGCTTTCTTT	CASSLTGTAEAFF
NA	TRBV12-5	many	TRBJ1-5	TGTGCTAGTGGCCCGGGACAAAGTAGTCAGCCCCAGCATTTT	CASGPGQSSQPQHF
NA	TRBV6-2/TRBV6-3	many	TRBJ1-1	TGTGCCAGCAGTACCCGCCGTATGAACACTGAAGCTTTCTTT	CASSTRRMNTEAFF
TRBD1	TRBV4-3	many	TRBJ1-2	TGCGCCAGCAGCCAATATGACAGGGGGCCTATCTACACCTTC	CASSQYDRGPIYTF
TRBD1	TRBV5-6	many	TRBJ1-6	TGTGCCAGCAACTTTCAGGGGGATTATTCACCCCTCCACTTT	CASNFQGDYSPLHF
NA	TRBV29-1	many	TRBJ1-1	TGCAGCGTTGAGGTTCGGATGAACACTGAAGCTTTCTTT	CSVEVRMNTEAFF
TRBD1	TRBV18	NA	TRBJ2-7	TGTGCCAGCTCACCCCCGAGGGGGTCGTCGACAGGGGGCTACGAGCAGTACTTC	CASSPPRGSSTGGYEQYF
NA	TRBV12-3/TRBV12-4	many	TRBJ2-3	TGTGCCAGCAAGGACAGAGTTACAGATACGCAGTATTTT	CASKDRVTDTQYF
TRBD1	TRBV20-1	NA	TRBJ1-2	TGCAGTGCTAGCGGGACAGGGGGCAGGGATGGCTACACCTTC	CSASGTGGRDGYTF
NA	TRBV12-3/TRBV12-4	many	TRBJ1-3	TGTGCCAGCAGTCCAGGGACGCTCTCTGGAAACACCATATATTTT	CASSPGTLSGNTIYF
NA	TRBV20-1	many	TRBJ1-1	TGCAGTGCTAGAGGGACAGAGAACACTGAAGCTTTCTTT	CSARGTENTEAFF
NA	TRBV20-1	many	TRBJ1-1	TGCAGTGCTATTGGGGGGCTGGACACTGAAGCTTTCTTT	CSAIGGLDTEAFF
TRBD1	TRBV6-2/TRBV6-3	many	TRBJ1-5	TGTGCCAGCAGTGGGGACAGACACGGCAATCAGCCCCAGCATTTT	CASSGDRHGNQPQHF
TRBD2	TRBV5-1	many	TRBJ2-7	TGCGCCAGCAGCTTGGGCGCGGGGGGGATGTACGAGCAGTACTTC	CASSLGAGGMYEQYF
NA	TRBV19	many	TRBJ1-1	TGTGCCAGTAGATGGGGGCGGGCGGGACAACTTTGGACGAACACTGAAGCTTTCTTT	CASRWGRAGQLWTNTEAFF
NA	TRBV29-1	NA	TRBJ2-3	TGCAGCGTTGAAGTCCTGGCGCTTAGCACAGATACGCAGTATTTT	CSVEVLALSTDTQYF
NA	TRBV7-2	many	TRBJ1-1	TGTGCCAGCAGCTTGGGCCCTCTGGAGACTGAAGCTTTCTTT	CASSLGPLETEAFF
TRBD1	TRBV20-1	few	TRBJ1-2	TGCAGTGCTTCGACAGGGCTCAACTATGGCTACACCTTC	CSASTGLNYGYTF
NA	TRBV29-1	many	TRBJ2-1	TGCAGCGGAAAGCGGACGTTCCCCTACAATGAGCAGTTCTTC	CSGKRTFPYNEQFF
NA	TRBV28	NA	TRBJ2-7	TGTGCCAGCAGTCCCCAGAGCGCTAGCTCCTACGAGCAGTACTTC	CASSPQSASSYEQYF
NA	TRBV29-1	many	TRBJ2-7	TGCAGCGTGGGGTTTGGGAGATACGAGCAGTACTTC	CSVGFGRYEQYF
TRBD1	TRBV28	many	TRBJ1-6	TGTGCCAGCAGTGATCGACAGGGGGAACAATCACCCCTCCACTTT	CASSDRQGEQSPLHF
NA	TRBV11-3	many	TRBJ1-1	TGTGCCAGCAGCTTAGCCCCGTGGGGGACTGAAGCTTTCTTT	CASSLAPWGTEAFF
NA	TRBV6-1	many	TRBJ2-2	TGTGCCAGCAGGACTGTCACCGGGGAGCTGTTTTTT	CASRTVTGELFF
NA	TRBV2	many	TRBJ1-3	TGTGCCAGCAGTTGGAAAGGCAAATCCTCTGGAAACACCATATATTTT	CASSWKGKSSGNTIYF
NA	TRBV5-1	NA	TRBJ1-1	TGCGCCAGCAGCTTGCAGACAGCCGGTGAAGCTTTCTTT	CASSLQTAGEAFF
NA	TRBV20-1	NA	TRBJ2-3	TGCAGTGCTAGAGCGACCCCGGGGGATACGCAGTATTTT	CSARATPGDTQYF
NA	TRBV28	few	TRBJ2-7	TGTGCCAGCAGCCGGACAGCGTCTTCCTACGAGCAGTACTTC	CASSRTASSYEQYF
NA	TRBV20-1	few	TRBJ2-1	TGCAGTGCTAGAAACAGATTCCTTTACAATGAGCAGTTCTTC	CSARNRFLYNEQFF
NA	TRBV13	many	TRBJ2-1	TGTGCCAGCAGCTTAGAGGCTAGTGAGCAGTTCTTC	CASSLEASEQFF